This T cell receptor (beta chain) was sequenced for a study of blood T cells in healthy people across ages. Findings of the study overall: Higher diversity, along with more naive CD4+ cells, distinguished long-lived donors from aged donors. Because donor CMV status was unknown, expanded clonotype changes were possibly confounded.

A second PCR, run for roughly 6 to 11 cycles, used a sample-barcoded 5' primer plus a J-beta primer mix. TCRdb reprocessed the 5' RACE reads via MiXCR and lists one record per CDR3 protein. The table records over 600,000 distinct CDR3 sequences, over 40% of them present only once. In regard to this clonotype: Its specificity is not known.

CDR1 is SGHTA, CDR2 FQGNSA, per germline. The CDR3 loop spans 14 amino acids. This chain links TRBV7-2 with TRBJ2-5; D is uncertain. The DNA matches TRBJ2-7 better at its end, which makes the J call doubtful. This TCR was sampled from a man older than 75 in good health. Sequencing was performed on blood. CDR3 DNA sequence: TGTGCCAGCAGCCCCCTGGATCCTCCCTACGAGCAGTACTTC. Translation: CASSPLDPPYEQYF.